The 20 T cell receptor beta chains in this list originate from one sample, sequenced in a study of cytotoxic CD8 clonotypes in ibrutinib-treated CLL. TCRdb keeps only in-frame clones here, not all; method: immunoSEQ multiplex PCR. The sample yields 15,000 to 20,000 clones, over 70% seen once. The material was PBMCs, obtained before ibrutinib treatment. Receptors were obtained from a human donor with chronic lymphocytic leukemia.

This rearrangement joins TRBV2 to TRBJ2-7, with 8 bases that match TRBD1. After removal of 5 bases from V and 2 bases from J, the junction contained 2 bases not matched to a gene. The CDR3 contains 13 residues. CDR1 is SNHLY and CDR2 is FYNNEI in the germline V gene. The CDR3 spells CASSKDRAYEQYF. CDR3 nucleotides: TGTGCCAGCAGTAAGGACAGGGCCTACGAGCAGTACTTC.

This sequence joins TRBV19 and TRBJ2-2; 12 nucleotides match TRBD1. Per the germline V gene, CDR1 is LNHDA and CDR2 is SQIVND (reference sequence). The CDR3 covers 17 residues. V lost 3 bases and J lost 7; bases outside the gene matches: 9. The CDR3: CASSMYGTGGAVGELFF. CDR3 sequence (DNA): TGTGCCAGTAGTATGTACGGGACAGGGGGCGCGGTCGGGGAGCTGTTTTTT.

This clone was seen only once. The CDR3 protein is CASSLGPRGMGPGELFF. CDR3 nucleotides: TGCGCCAGCAGCTTGGGGCCCAGGGGAATGGGGCCCGGGGAGCTGTTTTTT. This chain joins TRBV5-1 and TRBJ2-2; D possibly corresponds to TRBD1 (6 bases). Trimming took 0 bases from V and 6 from J, leaving 18 bases between them. In germline, CDR1 is SGHRS, CDR2 YFSETQ. The length of the CDR3 is 17 residues.

This CDR3 is CASSRLGQFNSPLHF. Written as DNA, the CDR3 is TGTGCCAGCAGCCGCCTGGGACAGTTCAATTCACCCCTCCACTTT. The chain uses TRBV11-1 and TRBJ1-6, with 7 bases matching TRBD1. The CDR3 length is 15 residues. Trimming removed 5 bases from V and 7 bases from J; junction bases left unmatched: 8. Germline values: CDR1 SGHAT, CDR2 FQDESV (reference sequence).

The gene calls are TRBV5-1 and TRBJ1-4; weak D call: TRBD1 (5 bases). Looked up from germline, CDR1 is SGHRS and CDR2 is YFSETQ. The ends were cut back, 3 bases at V and 3 bases at J, with 9 bases in the middle. The CDR3 is 14 amino acids. CDR3: CASSSQAPNEKLFF. CDR3 nucleotides: TGCGCCAGCAGCTCACAGGCTCCTAATGAAAAACTGTTTTTT.

The J gene is TRBJ2-2, the V gene TRBV6-1; 8 bases align to TRBD1. The length of the CDR3 is 17 residues. Germline values: CDR1 MNHNS, CDR2 SASEGT. V shed 2 bases, J shed 1 base, and the junction held 6 bases outside the gene matches. The CDR3 here is CASSENWGTGNTGELFF. Here the CDR3 DNA reads TGTGCCAGCAGTGAAAATTGGGGGACAGGGAACACCGGGGAGCTGTTTTTT.

This sequence joins TRBV7-9 and TRBJ1-4; 7 bases agree with TRBD1. The germline gives CDR1 SEHNR, CDR2 FQNEAQ (reference sequence). The CDR3 runs to 15 residues. J lost 3 bases, V lost 5 bases, and 6 bases had no gene match. The DNA of the CDR3 is TGTGCCAGCAGCCCGAAGGGGGCAGCTAATGAAAAACTGTTTTTT. This codes for CASSPKGAANEKLFF.

This clone was detected only a few times. The chain employs TRBV18 and TRBJ1-2; perhaps TRBD1 as D (5 bases). CDR3 size: 16 residues. CDR1 is KGHSH and CDR2 is LQKENI in the germline V gene. Trimming stripped 3 bases from V and 6 bases from J, with 20 bases between. CDR3: CASSPLREGTLDGYTF. CDR3 coding DNA: TGTGCCAGCTCACCCCTAAGGGAAGGGACGTTGGATGGCTACACCTTC. Filled out from reference TRBV18 and TRBJ1-2, the complete variable domain reads NAGVMQNPRHLVRRRGQEARLRCSPMKGHSHVYWYRQLPEEGLKFMVYLQKENIIDESGMPKERFSAEFPKEGPSILRIQQVVRGDSAAYFCASSPLREGTLDGYTFGSGTRLTVV.

J is TRBJ2-3 and V is TRBV19; 7 nucleotides align to TRBD2. The junction had 3 bases not matched to a gene; V was cut back by 3 bases and J by 0 bases. The CDR3 is 15 amino acids. Germline CDR1 is LNHDA and CDR2 is SQIVND (reference sequence). DNA of the CDR3: TGTGCCAGTAGTATGGGGGGGTTAAGCACAGATACGCAGTATTTT. Protein sequence: CASSMGGLSTDTQYF.

V and J are TRBV30 and TRBJ2-1; TRBD2 matches 12 bases. CDR1 and CDR2 (germline): GTSNPN, SVGIG (reference sequence). The CDR3 is 18 residues long. J was trimmed by 0 bases and V by 0 bases; bases with no gene match: 6. CDR3 DNA: TGTGCCTGGAGTGTAACCCTAGCGGGGGGGAGCTCCTACAATGAGCAGTTCTTC. Translation: CAWSVTLAGGSSYNEQFF.

The table lists this clone with a count of one. V usage is TRBV4-3 and J usage is TRBJ1-4; D uncertain. With 0 bases removed from V and 8 bases from J, the gap between germline ends came to 7 bases. The germline gives CDR1 LGHNA, CDR2 YSLEER. The CDR3 contains 13 residues. DNA of the CDR3: TGCGCCAGCAGCCAAGAAACTTACGAAAAACTGTTTTTT. This sequence encodes CASSQETYEKLFF.

The gene calls are TRBV5-1 and TRBJ2-5, with 8 bases identical to TRBD2. V shed 4 bases and J 5 bases; nucleotides not matched to a gene: 7. CDR3 length: 14 residues. Per the germline V gene, CDR1 is SGHRS and CDR2 is YFSETQ. DNA of the CDR3: TGCGCCAGCAGCCGCGGGGGGCCGGAGGAGACCCAGTACTTC. Protein: CASSRGGPEETQYF.

The chain couples TRBV9 to TRBJ2-1; D is unresolved. The CDR3 has 12 amino acids. V lost 2 bases, J lost 6 bases, and 6 bases lay in between. Germline lookup yields CDR1 SGDLS and CDR2 YYNGEE. The DNA for the CDR3 is TGTGCCAGCAGCGTTATGGGCAATGAGCAGTTCTTC. This codes for CASSVMGNEQFF.

This rearrangement joins TRBV6-1 to TRBJ2-2; D gene unclear. Trimming shortened V by 8 bases and J by 0 bases, and 10 bases separated the two germline ends. The germline V gene has CDR1 MNHNS and CDR2 SASEGT. This CDR3 region has 14 residues. The CDR3 spells CASSPQANTGELFF. The CDR3 coding sequence is TGTGCCAGCTCCCCGCAAGCGAACACCGGGGAGCTGTTTTTT.

J is TRBJ1-6 and V is TRBV30; D is possibly TRBD1 (5 bases). Deletions cut 3 bases from V and 6 bases from J, with 12 bases between. This CDR3 comprises 14 residues. Germline V gene lookup returns CDR1 GTSNPN and CDR2 SVGIG (reference sequence). CDR3 sequence (DNA): TGTGCCTGGAGGCTGGGGGTAGGTAATTCACCCCTCCACTTT. This sequence encodes CAWRLGVGNSPLHF.

The chain joins TRBV28 to TRBJ1-4; D call uncertain. V was clipped by 5 bases and J by 0 bases, with 10 bases between them. The CDR3 covers 15 residues. The germline CDR1 and CDR2 sequences are MDHEN and SYDVKM. The CDR3 bases are TGTGCCAGCAGTGTCTCTCCGACAACTAATGAAAAACTGTTTTTT. Protein sequence: CASSVSPTTNEKLFF. Full variable domain (remainder filled in from reference TRBV28 and TRBJ1-4): DVKVTQSSRYLVKRTGEKVFLECVQDMDHENMFWYRQDPGLGLRLIYFSYDVKMKEKGDIPEGYSVSREKKERFSLILESASTNQTSMYLCASSVSPTTNEKLFFGSGTQLSVL.

V is TRBV18 and J is TRBJ2-6; no firm D call. Trimming removed 11 bases from V and 1 base from J, with 9 bases in between. Germline CDR1 and CDR2: KGHSH and LQKENI. CDR3 length: 13 residues. CDR3 DNA: TGTGCCGGATACAAGTCTGGGGCCAACGTCCTGACTTTC. It yields the protein CAGYKSGANVLTF.

This sequence joins TRBV7-9 and TRBJ1-1, with D possibly TRBD1 on 5 matching bases. Germline CDR1 is SEHNR and CDR2 is FQNEAQ (reference sequence). The CDR3 is 16 residues long. V was shortened by 3 bases and J by 0 bases, with 14 bases between the two germline ends. The CDR3 DNA reads TGTGCCAGCAGCTTTTGGGGCGCAGCCATGAACACTGAAGCTTTCTTT. The encoded protein is CASSFWGAAMNTEAFF.

The CDR3 bases are TGTGCCAGCAGCTTAGCGACAGCCACTGAAGCTTTCTTT. Translating it yields CASSLATATEAFF. The rearrangement joins TRBV7-6 to TRBJ1-1; TRBD1 might be the D (5 bases). Germline CDR1 and CDR2: SGHVS and FNYEAQ. The V and J ends lost 0 bases and 4 bases respectively, with 6 bases between them. The CDR3 consists of 13 residues.

The chain uses TRBV21-1 and TRBJ2-2; the listed D gene, TRBD2, was not tested against the DNA. TRBV21-1 counts as a pseudogene. The CDR3 sequence is 16 residues long. The CDR3 coding sequence is TGTGCCAGCAGCAAACGGCGGCAGCAGAACACCGGGGAGCTGTTTTTT. This encodes CASSKRRQQNTGELFF.